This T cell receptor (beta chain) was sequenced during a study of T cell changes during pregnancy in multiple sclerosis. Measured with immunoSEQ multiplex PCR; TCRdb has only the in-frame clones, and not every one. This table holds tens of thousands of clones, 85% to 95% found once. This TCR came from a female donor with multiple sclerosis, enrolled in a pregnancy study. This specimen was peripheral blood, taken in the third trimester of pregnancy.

The CDR3 DNA is TGTGCCAGCGGTACAGGGGCCCTGGATGGCTACACCTTC. Translating gives CASGTGALDGYTF. The gene calls are TRBV28 and TRBJ1-2, with TRBD1 identical over 7 bases. Losses at the gene ends were 8 bases for V and 6 bases for J; bases not matched to a gene: 9. The CDR3 loop spans 13 amino acids. CDR1 is MDHEN, CDR2 SYDVKM, per germline.